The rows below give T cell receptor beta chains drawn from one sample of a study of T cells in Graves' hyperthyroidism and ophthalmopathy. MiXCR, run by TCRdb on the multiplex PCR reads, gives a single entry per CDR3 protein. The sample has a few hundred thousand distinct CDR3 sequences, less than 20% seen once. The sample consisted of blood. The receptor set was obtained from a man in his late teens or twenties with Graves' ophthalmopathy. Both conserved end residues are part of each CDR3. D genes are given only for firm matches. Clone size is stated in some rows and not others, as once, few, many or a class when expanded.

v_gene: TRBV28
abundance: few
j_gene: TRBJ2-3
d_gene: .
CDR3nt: TGTGCCAGCGGCATCGAGGGGGATACGCAGTATTTT
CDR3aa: CASGIEGDTQYF

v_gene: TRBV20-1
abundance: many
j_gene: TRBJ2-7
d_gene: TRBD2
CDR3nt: TGCAGTGCTCCCGGGGGAAGCGGGGGGGCCCCTCACTACGAGCAGTACTTC
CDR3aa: CSAPGGSGGAPHYEQYF

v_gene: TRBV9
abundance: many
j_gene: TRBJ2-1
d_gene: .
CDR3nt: TGTGCCAGCAGCGCGCCACGGGAGAGCTCCTACAATGAGCAGTTCTTC
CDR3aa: CASSAPRESSYNEQFF

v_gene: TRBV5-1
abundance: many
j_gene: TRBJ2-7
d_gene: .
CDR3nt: TGCGCCAGCAGCTCGGGACAAGCGACCTACGAGCAGTACTTC
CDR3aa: CASSSGQATYEQYF

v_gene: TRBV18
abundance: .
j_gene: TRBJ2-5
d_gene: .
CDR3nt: TGTGCCAGCTCACCCACGCCTCAAGAGACCCAGCACTTC
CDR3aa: CASSPTPQETQHF

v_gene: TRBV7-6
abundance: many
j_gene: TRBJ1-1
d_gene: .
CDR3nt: TGTGCCAGCAGCTTAGCGATGGGGAACACTGAAGCTTTCTTT
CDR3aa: CASSLAMGNTEAFF

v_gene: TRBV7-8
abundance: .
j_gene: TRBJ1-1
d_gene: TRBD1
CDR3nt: TGTGCCAGCAGCTTGCAGGGGGCGGGGGGCACTGAAGCTTTCTTT
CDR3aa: CASSLQGAGGTEAFF

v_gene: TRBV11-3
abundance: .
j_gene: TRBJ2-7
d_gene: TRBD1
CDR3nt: TGTGCCAGCAGTTACTCTAAGGTACCGGGACAGGGTGCCAACGAGCAGTACTTC
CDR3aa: CASSYSKVPGQGANEQYF

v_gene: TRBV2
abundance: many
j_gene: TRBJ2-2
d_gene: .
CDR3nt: TGTGCCAGCAGTGATGACTACAACACCGGGGAGCTGTTTTTT
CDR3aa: CASSDDYNTGELFF

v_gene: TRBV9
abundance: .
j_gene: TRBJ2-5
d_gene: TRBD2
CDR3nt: TGTGCCAGCAGCACGGGGACTAGCCAAGAGACCCAGTACTTC
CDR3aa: CASSTGTSQETQYF

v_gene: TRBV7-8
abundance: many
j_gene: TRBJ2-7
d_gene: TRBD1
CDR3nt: TGTGCCAGCACCCTCTACCTCCAGGGGGCCGACGAGCAGTACTTC
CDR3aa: CASTLYLQGADEQYF

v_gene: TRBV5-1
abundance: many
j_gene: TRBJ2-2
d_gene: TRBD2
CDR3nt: TGCGCCAGCAGCTTGGGGACTAGCGGCACCGGGGAGCTGTTTTTT
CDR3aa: CASSLGTSGTGELFF